Sequencing of this TCR beta chain was carried out in a study of PD-1 blockade in classical Hodgkin lymphoma. Relapse after autologous stem cell transplantation occurred in every patient, and brentuximab vedotin exposure varied. The assay was immunoSEQ multiplex PCR, and TCRdb's table has in-frame clones only and misses some. The sample includes about 72,000 clones, around 93% of them seen just once. V lost 5 bases and J lost 1, with 12 bases in between. Per germline, CDR1 SGHRS and CDR2 YFSETQ. The CDR3 has 14 amino acids. The source was peripheral blood mononuclear cells (PBMCs), collected at baseline. The rearrangement uses TRBV5-1 and TRBJ2-5; D is unclear. This clonotype was obtained from a human donor with classical Hodgkin lymphoma. CDR3 nucleotides: TGCGCCAGCAGGGCACAGAGCTCCCAAGAGACCCAGTACTTC. Translated: CASRAQSSQETQYF.